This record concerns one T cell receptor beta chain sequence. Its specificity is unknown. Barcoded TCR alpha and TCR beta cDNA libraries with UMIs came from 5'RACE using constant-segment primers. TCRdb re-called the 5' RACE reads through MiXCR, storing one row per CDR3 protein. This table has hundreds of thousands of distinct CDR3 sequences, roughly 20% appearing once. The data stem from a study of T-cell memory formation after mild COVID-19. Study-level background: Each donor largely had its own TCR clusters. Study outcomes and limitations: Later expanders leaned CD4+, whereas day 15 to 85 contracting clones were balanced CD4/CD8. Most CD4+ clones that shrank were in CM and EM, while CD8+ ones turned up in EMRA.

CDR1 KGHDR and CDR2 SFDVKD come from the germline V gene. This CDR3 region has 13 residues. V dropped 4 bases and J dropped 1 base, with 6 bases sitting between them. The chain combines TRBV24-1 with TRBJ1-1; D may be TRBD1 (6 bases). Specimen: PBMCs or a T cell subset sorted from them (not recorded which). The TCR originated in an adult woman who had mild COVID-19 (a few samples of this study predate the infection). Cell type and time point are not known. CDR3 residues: CATSEGQNTEAFF. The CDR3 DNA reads TGTGCCACCAGTGAGGGACAGAACACTGAAGCTTTCTTT.